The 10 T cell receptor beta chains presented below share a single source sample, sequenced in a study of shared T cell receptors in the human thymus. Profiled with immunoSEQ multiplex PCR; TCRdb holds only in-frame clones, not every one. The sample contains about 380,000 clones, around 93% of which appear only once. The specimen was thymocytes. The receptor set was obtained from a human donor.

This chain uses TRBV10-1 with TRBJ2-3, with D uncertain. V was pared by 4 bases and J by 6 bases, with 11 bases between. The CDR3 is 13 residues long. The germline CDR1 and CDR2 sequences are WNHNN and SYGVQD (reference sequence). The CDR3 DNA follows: TGCGCCAGCAGTGGGCGAGCTTGGGATACGCAGTATTTT. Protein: CASSGRAWDTQYF.

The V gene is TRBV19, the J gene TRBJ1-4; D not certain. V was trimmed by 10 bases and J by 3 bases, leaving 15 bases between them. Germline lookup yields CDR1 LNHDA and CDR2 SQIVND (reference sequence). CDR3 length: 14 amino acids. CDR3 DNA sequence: TGTGCCACCACGTGGAGGGTCCCTAATGAAAAACTGTTTTTT. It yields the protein CATTWRVPNEKLFF.

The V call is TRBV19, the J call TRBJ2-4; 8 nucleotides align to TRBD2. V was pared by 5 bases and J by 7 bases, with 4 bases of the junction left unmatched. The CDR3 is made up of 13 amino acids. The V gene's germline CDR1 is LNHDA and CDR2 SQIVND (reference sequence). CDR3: CASSSAGANIQYF. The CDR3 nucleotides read TGTGCCAGTAGTTCAGCGGGAGCCAACATTCAGTACTTC. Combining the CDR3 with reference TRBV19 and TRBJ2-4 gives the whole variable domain DGGITQSPKYLFRKEGQNVTLSCEQNLNHDAMYWYRQDPGQGLRLIYYSQIVNDFQKGDIAEGYSVSREKKESFPLTVTSAQKNPTAFYLCASSSAGANIQYFGAGTRLSVL.

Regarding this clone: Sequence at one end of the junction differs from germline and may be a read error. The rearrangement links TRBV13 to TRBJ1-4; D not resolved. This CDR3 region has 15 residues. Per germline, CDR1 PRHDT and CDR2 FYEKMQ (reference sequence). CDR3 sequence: CASSLEGDSKEKLFF. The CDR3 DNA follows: TGTGCCAGCAGCTTAGAGGGAGATTCTAAGGAAAAACTGTTTTTT.

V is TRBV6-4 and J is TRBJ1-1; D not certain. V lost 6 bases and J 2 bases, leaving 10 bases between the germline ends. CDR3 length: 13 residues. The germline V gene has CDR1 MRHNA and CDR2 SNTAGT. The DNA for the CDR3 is TGTGCCAGCAGGGGCAGCCTTAACACTGAAGCTTTCTTT. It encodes CASRGSLNTEAFF.

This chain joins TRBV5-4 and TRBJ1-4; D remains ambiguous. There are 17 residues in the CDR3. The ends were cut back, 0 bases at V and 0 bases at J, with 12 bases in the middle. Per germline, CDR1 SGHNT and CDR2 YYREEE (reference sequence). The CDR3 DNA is TGTGCCAGCAGCTTGGCCCCCAGAAATGCAACTAATGAAAAACTGTTTTTT. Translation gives CASSLAPRNATNEKLFF. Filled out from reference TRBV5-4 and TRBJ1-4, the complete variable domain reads ETGVTQSPTHLIKTRGQQVTLRCSSQSGHNTVSWYQQALGQGPQFIFQYYREEENGRGNFPPRFSGLQFPNYSSELNVNALELDDSALYLCASSLAPRNATNEKLFFGSGTQLSVL.

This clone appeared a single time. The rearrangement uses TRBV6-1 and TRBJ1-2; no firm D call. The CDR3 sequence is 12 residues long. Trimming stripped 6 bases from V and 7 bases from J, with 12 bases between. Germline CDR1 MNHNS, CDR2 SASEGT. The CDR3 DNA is TGTGCCAGCAGATACGGTTTCAGTGGCTACACCTTC. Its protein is CASRYGFSGYTF.

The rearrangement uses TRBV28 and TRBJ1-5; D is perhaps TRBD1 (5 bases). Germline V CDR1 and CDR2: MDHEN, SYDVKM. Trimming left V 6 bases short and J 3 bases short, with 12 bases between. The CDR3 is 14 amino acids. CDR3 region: CASSGRGLNQPQHF. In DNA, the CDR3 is TGTGCCAGCAGCGGGAGGGGCCTCAATCAGCCCCAGCATTTT. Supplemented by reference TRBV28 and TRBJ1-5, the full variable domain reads DVKVTQSSRYLVKRTGEKVFLECVQDMDHENMFWYRQDPGLGLRLIYFSYDVKMKEKGDIPEGYSVSREKKERFSLILESASTNQTSMYLCASSGRGLNQPQHFGDGTRLSIL.

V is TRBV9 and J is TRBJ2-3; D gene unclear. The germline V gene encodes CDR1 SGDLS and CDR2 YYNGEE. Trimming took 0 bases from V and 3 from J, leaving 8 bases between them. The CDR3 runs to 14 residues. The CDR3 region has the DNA TGTGCCAGCAGCGTAGGAGGTTGGACAGATACGCAGTATTTT. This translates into CASSVGGWTDTQYF.

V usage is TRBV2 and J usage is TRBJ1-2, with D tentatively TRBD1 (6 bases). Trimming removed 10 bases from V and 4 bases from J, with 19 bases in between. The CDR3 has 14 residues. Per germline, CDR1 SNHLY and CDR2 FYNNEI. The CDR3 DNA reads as TGTGCCAAACGGGGCGGGGGGCAGGTCTATGGCTACACCTTC. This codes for CAKRGGGQVYGYTF.